A selection of T cell receptor beta chains follows, all from one sample in a study of CD8 T cells in ankylosing spondylitis. TCRdb reprocessed the 5' RACE reads with MiXCR, giving one entry per CDR3 protein. The sample has some 240,000 distinct CDR3 sequences; about 6.7% are singletons. The sequenced sample consisted of blood, either unsorted or a sorted T cell fraction (not recorded which). Source of these receptors: a male donor with ankylosing spondylitis. Each CDR3 is given with its conserved first and last residue. Fields, in order: CDR3 protein, CDR3 DNA, J gene, V gene, clone size, D gene. The D gene is left open where the match is weak. The size field is filled for only some rows; it gives once, few, many or a size class.

cdr3_aa: CASSITLPGGYTF
cdr3_nt: TGTGCCAGCAGCATCACTCTCCCAGGGGGCTACACCTTC
j_call: TRBJ1-2
v_call: TRBV28
clone_size: many
d_call: -

cdr3_aa: CASSPGGRFTEAFF
cdr3_nt: TGTGCCAGCAGCCCGGGGGGCAGGTTCACTGAAGCTTTCTTT
j_call: TRBJ1-1
v_call: TRBV13
clone_size: many
d_call: -

cdr3_aa: CASSLGGNEKLFF
cdr3_nt: TGTGCCAGCAGCTTAGGCGGTAATGAAAAACTGTTTTTT
j_call: TRBJ1-4
v_call: TRBV7-9
clone_size: many
d_call: -

cdr3_aa: CASSIDRGPEAFF
cdr3_nt: TGTGCCAGCAGCATAGACAGGGGGCCCGAAGCTTTCTTT
j_call: TRBJ1-1
v_call: TRBV5-6
clone_size: many
d_call: TRBD1

cdr3_aa: CASSFSRENIQYF
cdr3_nt: TGTGCCAGCAGTTTTTCCAGGGAAAACATTCAGTACTTC
j_call: TRBJ2-4
v_call: TRBV28
clone_size: few
d_call: -

cdr3_aa: CASSSLLDEQYF
cdr3_nt: TGTGCCAGCAGTTCACTCCTTGACGAGCAGTACTTC
j_call: TRBJ2-7
v_call: TRBV12-3/TRBV12-4
clone_size: few
d_call: -

cdr3_aa: CSAAYSGNTIYF
cdr3_nt: TGCAGCGCAGCGTACTCTGGAAACACCATATATTTT
j_call: TRBJ1-3
v_call: TRBV29-1
clone_size: many
d_call: -

cdr3_aa: CASSQDSRDTEAFF
cdr3_nt: TGCGCCAGCAGCCAGGACTCCCGGGACACTGAAGCTTTCTTT
j_call: TRBJ1-1
v_call: TRBV4-1
clone_size: many
d_call: -

cdr3_aa: CATSRDYGETQYF
cdr3_nt: TGTGCCACCAGCAGAGATTACGGGGAGACCCAGTACTTC
j_call: TRBJ2-5
v_call: TRBV15
clone_size: many
d_call: -

cdr3_aa: CASSVGGVDYEQYF
cdr3_nt: TGTGCCAGCAGCGTAGGCGGGGTGGACTACGAGCAGTACTTC
j_call: TRBJ2-7
v_call: TRBV9
clone_size: few
d_call: -

cdr3_aa: CSVHPIDRGTYEQYF
cdr3_nt: TGCAGCGTTCACCCTATTGACAGGGGAACCTACGAGCAGTACTTC
j_call: TRBJ2-7
v_call: TRBV29-1
clone_size: many
d_call: TRBD1

cdr3_aa: CASSYAPYSYNEQFF
cdr3_nt: TGTGCCAGCAGTTACGCCCCGTACTCCTACAATGAGCAGTTCTTC
j_call: TRBJ2-1
v_call: TRBV6-5
clone_size: -
d_call: -

cdr3_aa: CASKGASGPLSEQYF
cdr3_nt: TGTGCCAGCAAAGGCGCTAGCGGGCCGTTGAGCGAGCAGTACTTC
j_call: TRBJ2-7
v_call: TRBV6-1
clone_size: many
d_call: TRBD2

cdr3_aa: CASSWVPTREQYF
cdr3_nt: TGTGCCAGCAGTTGGGTCCCGACACGCGAGCAGTACTTC
j_call: TRBJ2-7
v_call: TRBV28
clone_size: few
d_call: -

cdr3_aa: CASSSSSRADTGELFF
cdr3_nt: TGTGCCAGCAGCTCAAGCAGCAGGGCCGACACCGGGGAGCTGTTTTTT
j_call: TRBJ2-2
v_call: TRBV5-4
clone_size: -
d_call: -

cdr3_aa: CASSVDSRETQYF
cdr3_nt: TGTGCCAGCAGTGTTGACTCCAGGGAGACCCAGTACTTC
j_call: TRBJ2-5
v_call: TRBV25-1
clone_size: many
d_call: -

cdr3_aa: CASLGAGGYNEQFF
cdr3_nt: TGTGCCAGCTTGGGGGCAGGGGGGTACAATGAGCAGTTCTTC
j_call: TRBJ2-1
v_call: TRBV2
clone_size: -
d_call: -

cdr3_aa: CASSLFFPGPSGANVLTF
cdr3_nt: TGTGCCAGCAGTTTATTTTTCCCGGGCCCCTCTGGGGCCAACGTCCTGACTTTC
j_call: TRBJ2-6
v_call: TRBV27
clone_size: -
d_call: -

cdr3_aa: CAWSVQSLAGAIETQYF
cdr3_nt: TGTGCCTGGAGTGTACAAAGTCTAGCGGGAGCAATAGAGACCCAGTACTTC
j_call: TRBJ2-5
v_call: TRBV30
clone_size: few
d_call: TRBD2

cdr3_aa: CASSSGSPYTYAYGYTF
cdr3_nt: TGTGCCAGCAGTTCCGGGAGTCCATATACATATGCGTATGGCTACACCTTC
j_call: TRBJ1-2
v_call: TRBV27
clone_size: few
d_call: -

cdr3_aa: CASSPRTSGTYNEQFF
cdr3_nt: TGTGCCAGCAGCCCCCGGACTAGCGGGACCTACAATGAGCAGTTCTTC
j_call: TRBJ2-1
v_call: TRBV4-2
clone_size: many
d_call: TRBD2

cdr3_aa: CASSLAPSDEQFF
cdr3_nt: TGTGCCAGCAGCTTGGCCCCTAGCGATGAGCAGTTCTTC
j_call: TRBJ2-1
v_call: TRBV5-6
clone_size: many
d_call: -

cdr3_aa: CASSLSYNNEQFF
cdr3_nt: TGTGCCAGCAGCTTATCCTACAACAATGAGCAGTTCTTC
j_call: TRBJ2-1
v_call: TRBV7-6
clone_size: many
d_call: -

cdr3_aa: CASILGTGPNQPQHF
cdr3_nt: TGTGCCAGCATCCTCGGGACAGGTCCGAATCAGCCCCAGCATTTT
j_call: TRBJ1-5
v_call: TRBV6-1
clone_size: -
d_call: TRBD1

cdr3_aa: CASSLGHLQHF
cdr3_nt: TGTGCCAGCAGTCTCGGACACCTCCAGCATTTT
j_call: TRBJ1-5
v_call: TRBV12-3/TRBV12-4
clone_size: many
d_call: -

cdr3_aa: CASSQGTGTDSTDTQYF
cdr3_nt: TGCGCCAGCAGCCAAGGGACAGGGACCGACTCCACAGATACGCAGTATTTT
j_call: TRBJ2-3
v_call: TRBV4-3
clone_size: many
d_call: TRBD1

cdr3_aa: CASSQAASSYNEQFF
cdr3_nt: TGTGCCAGCAGTCAGGCGGCCTCCTCCTACAATGAGCAGTTCTTC
j_call: TRBJ2-1
v_call: TRBV7-8
clone_size: many
d_call: -

cdr3_aa: CASSSNPGLLWGNQPQHF
cdr3_nt: TGTGCCAGCAGTTCGAATCCGGGACTCCTATGGGGCAATCAGCCCCAGCATTTT
j_call: TRBJ1-5
v_call: TRBV12-3/TRBV12-4
clone_size: many
d_call: -

cdr3_aa: CSVEGRGANTEAFF
cdr3_nt: TGCAGCGTCGAGGGGAGGGGAGCGAACACTGAAGCTTTCTTT
j_call: TRBJ1-1
v_call: TRBV29-1
clone_size: once
d_call: -